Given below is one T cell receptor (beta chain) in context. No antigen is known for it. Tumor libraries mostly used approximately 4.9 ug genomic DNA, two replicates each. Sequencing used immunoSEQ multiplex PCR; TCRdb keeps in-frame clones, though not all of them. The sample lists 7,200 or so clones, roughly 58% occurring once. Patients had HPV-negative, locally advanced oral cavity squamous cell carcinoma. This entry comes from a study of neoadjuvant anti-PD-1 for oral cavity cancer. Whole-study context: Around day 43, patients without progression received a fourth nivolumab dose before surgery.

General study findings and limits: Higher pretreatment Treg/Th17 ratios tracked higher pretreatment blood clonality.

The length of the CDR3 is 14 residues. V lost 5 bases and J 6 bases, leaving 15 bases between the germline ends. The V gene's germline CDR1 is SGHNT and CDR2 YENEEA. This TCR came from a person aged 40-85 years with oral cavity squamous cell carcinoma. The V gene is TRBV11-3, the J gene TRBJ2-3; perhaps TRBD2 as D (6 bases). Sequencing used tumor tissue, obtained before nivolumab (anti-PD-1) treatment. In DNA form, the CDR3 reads TGTGCCAGCAGCCCCCTAGGAGGGTCGGATACGCAGTATTTT. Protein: CASSPLGGSDTQYF.